What follows is one TCR beta chain and its context. This entry comes from a study of blood T cell repertoires in COVID-19. In the study overall: Whether acute or convalescent, the COVID-19 samples came from the United States, Italy and Spain. T cells, B-cell-depleted T cells, or PBMCs provided the cDNA or gDNA that served as material.

The CDR3 has 15 residues. Germline loops: CDR1 SGHAT, CDR2 FQNNGV. Trimming at V came to 1 base and at J to 3 bases, leaving 6 bases not matched to a gene. Original data processing: Estimation of nucleated cell counts relied on the amplification of reference gene primers. TCRdb's copy holds only in-frame clones and misses some; the assay was immunoSEQ multiplex PCR. V and J calls and clone size are copied from that table; D and trimming were computed from the DNA. The repertoire has about 330,000 clones, roughly 88% of them found once; the top ten carry roughly 4.1%. Sequencing input: peripheral blood. The source is a woman aged 45-59 years with active or convalescent COVID-19. The chain is built from TRBV11-2 and TRBJ2-7; TRBD2 matches 7 bases. CDR3 DNA sequence: TGTGCCAGCAGCTTAGCATCGGGGGGAAACTACGAGCAGTACTTC. Its translation: CASSLASGGNYEQYF.